A single sample gave rise to the 31 T cell receptor beta chains below, sequenced in a study of T-cell memory formation after mild COVID-19. In TCRdb, the 5' RACE reads were re-called with MiXCR into one record per CDR3 protein. The sample includes approximately 46,000 distinct CDR3 sequences, 6% to 8.5% seen only once; the top ten take roughly 0.79%. The source material was PBMCs or a T cell subset sorted from them (not recorded which). Receptors originate from an adult who had mild COVID-19 (a few samples of this study predate the infection). Cell type and time point are not known.

This clonotype was counted many times. This rearrangement joins TRBV4-2 to TRBJ1-4; D is perhaps TRBD1 (5 bases). Trimming pared 4 bases from V and 8 bases from J, leaving 14 bases between. The CDR3 loop spans 14 amino acids. Per germline, CDR1 LGHNA and CDR2 YNFKEQ. CDR3 in amino acids: CASSPERGGEKLFF. The CDR3 DNA is TGTGCCAGCAGCCCCGAAAGGGGCGGGGAAAAACTGTTTTTT.

This clonotype was counted ten times or more. Germline is not matched at one junction end, which may reflect a read error. V usage is TRBV12-3 or TRBV12-4 and J usage is TRBJ2-1, with D hard to call. The CDR3 has 17 residues. In DNA, the CDR3 is TGTGCCAGCAGTCCCCGGCTGTCAACTATCCGGATGGATGACCAGTTCTTC. Translating gives CASSPRLSTIRMDDQFF.

This clonotype was seen only a few times. J is TRBJ2-7 and V is TRBV5-1; TRBD1 matches 11 bases. V gave up 0 bases and J gave up 3 bases; unmatched junction bases: 2. The germline V gene encodes CDR1 SGHRS and CDR2 YFSETQ. This CDR3 spans 15 amino acids. CDR3 in amino acids: CASSLDGTGGYEQYF. The CDR3 DNA reads as TGCGCCAGCAGCTTGGACGGGACAGGGGGCTACGAGCAGTACTTC.

This clonotype has ten or more counts. The CDR3: CASIAFGAVYNEQFF. CDR3 coding DNA: TGTGCCAGCATAGCCTTCGGGGCCGTCTACAATGAGCAGTTCTTC. The chain joins TRBV6-2 or TRBV6-3 to TRBJ2-1; D is perhaps TRBD1 or TRBD2 (5 bases each). CDR1 is MNHEY, CDR2 SVGEGT, per germline. The V and J ends lost 7 bases and 3 bases respectively, with 16 bases between them. The CDR3 has 15 residues.

This clonotype was detected many times. The chain carries TRBV2 and TRBJ2-7; D possibly corresponds to TRBD2 (5 bases). The CDR3 is made up of 13 amino acids. V was pared by 6 bases and J by 3 bases, with 12 bases between. Germline CDR1 and CDR2: SNHLY and FYNNEI. CDR3 DNA: TGTGCCAGCAGCTCGGGAAGCTACTACGAGCAGTACTTC. This encodes CASSSGSYYEQYF.

This clonotype was seen a few times. The chain has TRBV7-2 and TRBJ2-3, with 11 positions matching TRBD2. CDR1 SGHTA and CDR2 FQGNSA come from the germline V gene. The CDR3 has 18 residues. With V trimmed by 5 bases and J by 0 bases, 10 bases remained unmatched. The DNA of the CDR3 is TGTGCCAGCAGCCAGCGGTCTAGCGGGAGGTATAGCACAGATACGCAGTATTTT. Translation gives CASSQRSSGRYSTDTQYF. Using reference TRBV7-2 and TRBJ2-3 for the parts outside the CDR3, the full variable domain is GAGVSQSPSNKVTEKGKDVELRCDPISGHTALYWYRQSLGQGLEFLIYFQGNSAPDKSGLPSDRFSAERTGGSVSTLTIQRTQQEDSAVYLCASSQRSSGRYSTDTQYFGPGTRLTVL.

This clonotype has at least ten counts. The chain recombines TRBV5-1 with TRBJ2-2; possibly TRBD2 for D (5 bases). The V gene lost 0 bases and the J gene lost 6 bases, with 12 bases spanning the gap. The CDR3 totals 15 residues. Germline V CDR1 and CDR2: SGHRS, YFSETQ. DNA of the CDR3: TGCGCCAGCAGCTTGGGGGAGTACGGGTCCGGGGAGCTGTTTTTT. Its translation: CASSLGEYGSGELFF.

The J gene is TRBJ2-5, the V gene TRBV9, with TRBD2 matching 7 bases. Trimming cost V 2 bases and J 4 bases; bases outside gene matches: 14. The germline V gene encodes CDR1 SGDLS and CDR2 YYNGEE. This CDR3 has 17 amino acids. In nucleotides, the CDR3 is TGTGCCAGCAGCGTGGGGGGAGGGCTCAGGTCGGGAGAGACCCAGTACTTC. Residues: CASSVGGGLRSGETQYF. Full variable domain (missing parts from reference TRBV9 and TRBJ2-5): DSGVTQTPKHLITATGQRVTLRCSPRSGDLSVYWYQQSLDQGLQFLIQYYNGEERAKGNILERFSAQQFPDLHSELNLSSLELGDSALYFCASSVGGGLRSGETQYFGPGTRLLVL.

This clonotype was counted ten times or more. J is TRBJ2-7 and V is TRBV7-9, with TRBD2 matching over 7 bases. The J segment lost 2 bases and the V segment lost 5 bases, leaving 15 bases of the junction unmatched. Germline CDR1 is SEHNR and CDR2 is FQNEAQ (reference sequence). The CDR3 runs 17 residues. As DNA, the CDR3 is TGTGCCAGCAGCCCCGTCGGTGCAGCGGGATCAACCTACGAGCAGTACTTC. Translating gives CASSPVGAAGSTYEQYF.

The chain employs TRBV18 and TRBJ2-1; 8 bases align to TRBD2. Germline V gene data show CDR1 as KGHSH and CDR2 as LQKENI. The V and J ends lost 1 base and 5 bases, in that order; junction bases with no gene match: 13. This CDR3 has 18 amino acids. The DNA of the CDR3 is TGTGCCAGCTCACCACTAGCGGGACAAGTAAAGTTCAACAATGAGCAGTTCTTC. It yields the protein CASSPLAGQVKFNNEQFF.

At least ten counts were recorded for this clonotype. The chain joins TRBV11-1 to TRBJ2-2; D ambiguous. CDR3 length: 15 residues. Germline CDR1 is SGHAT and CDR2 is FQDESV (reference sequence). The germline V and J ends were trimmed by 0 bases and 0 bases, with 5 bases remaining between them. The CDR3: CASSLAYANTGELFF. CDR3 sequence (DNA): TGTGCCAGCAGCTTAGCGTACGCGAACACCGGGGAGCTGTTTTTT.

This clonotype was seen a few times. The rearrangement uses TRBV6-5 and TRBJ1-5; no reliable D call. V shed 4 bases and J shed 4 bases, with 5 bases lying between them. The CDR3 extends over 12 amino acids. The germline gives CDR1 MNHEY, CDR2 SVGAGI. CDR3 region: CASSSINQPQHF. As DNA, the CDR3 is TGTGCCAGCAGTTCCATAAATCAGCCCCAGCATTTT.

The rearrangement joins TRBV14 to TRBJ2-2; the D gene is possibly TRBD1 (6 bases). Germline V gene data show CDR1 as SGHDN and CDR2 as FVKESK. There are 18 residues in the CDR3. The V end was cut by 4 bases, the J end by 7 bases, with 25 bases between. CDR3 bases: TGTGCCAGCAGCCCACGTGGGACCGCAACAGGGAGAGTCGGGGAGCTGTTTTTT. Protein sequence: CASSPRGTATGRVGELFF. The variable domain in full, completed from reference TRBV14 and TRBJ2-2, reads EAGVTQFPSHSVIEKGQTVTLRCDPISGHDNLYWYRRVMGKEIKFLLHFVKESKQDESGMPNNRFLAERTGGTYSTLKVQPAELEDSGVYFCASSPRGTATGRVGELFFGEGSRLTVL.

This clonotype was counted many times. The chain recombines TRBV5-1 with TRBJ2-1; 10 bases line up with TRBD2. Unmatched junction bases numbered 7, after V lost 0 bases and J lost 7 bases. The CDR3 covers 16 residues. Per germline, CDR1 SGHRS and CDR2 YFSETQ. The CDR3 DNA sequence: TGCGCCAGCAGCTTGGCCTCGAGCGGGAGGGTGAATGAGCAGTTCTTC. This translates into CASSLASSGRVNEQFF.

This sequence joins TRBV7-3 and TRBJ1-1, with D unresolved. Germline CDR1 and CDR2: SGHTA and FQGTGA. V gave up 6 bases and J gave up 1 base, with 15 bases separating them. This CDR3 is built from 15 residues. The CDR3 bases are TGTGCCAGCAGTTCTCTCCCCACAGAGAACACTGAAGCTTTCTTT. Translating it yields CASSSLPTENTEAFF. Full variable domain (remainder filled in from reference TRBV7-3 and TRBJ1-1): GAGVSQTPSNKVTEKGKYVELRCDPISGHTALYWYRQSLGQGPEFLIYFQGTGAADDSGLPNDRFFAVRPEGSVSTLKIQRTERGDSAVYLCASSSLPTENTEAFFGQGTRLTVV.

This chain links TRBV4-2 with TRBJ2-3; 9 bases map to TRBD2. V dropped 0 bases and J dropped 0; count of bases not matched to a gene: 4. The CDR3 covers 17 residues. Germline V gene data show CDR1 as LGHNA and CDR2 as YNFKEQ. CDR3 DNA: TGTGCCAGCAGCCAAGATCCTAGCGGGATAAGCACAGATACGCAGTATTTT. It translates to CASSQDPSGISTDTQYF.

The chain couples TRBV7-9 to TRBJ2-2; D could derive from TRBD1 or TRBD2 (5 bases each). Per the germline V gene, CDR1 is SEHNR and CDR2 is FQNEAQ (reference sequence). Trimming pared 3 bases from V and 0 bases from J, leaving 20 bases between. The CDR3 contains 19 residues. Here the CDR3 DNA reads TGTGCCAGCAGCTTCACGCTGGGGCAGGGACCGTCGAACACCGGGGAGCTGTTTTTT. The encoded protein is CASSFTLGQGPSNTGELFF.

In this sample, this clonotype turned up many times. This CDR3 is CASSYSRGQTEAFF. The CDR3 DNA sequence: TGTGCCAGCAGTTACAGCAGGGGGCAAACTGAAGCTTTCTTT. V usage is TRBV6-2 or TRBV6-3 and J usage is TRBJ1-1, with TRBD1 identical over 8 bases. V dropped 2 bases and J dropped 5; count of bases not matched to a gene: 4. This CDR3 has 14 amino acids. Per the germline V gene, CDR1 is MNHEY and CDR2 is SVGEGT.

This clonotype was observed at least ten times. The chain joins TRBV20-1 to TRBJ1-5; maybe TRBD1 (5 bases). This CDR3 comprises 15 residues. Between the trimmed V and J ends, which lost 5 bases and 0 bases, there was a span of 14 bases. Germline values: CDR1 DFQATT, CDR2 SNEGSKA (reference sequence). CDR3 bases: TGCAGTGCTGCTGCCCGGGGCCTTAGCAATCAGCCCCAGCATTTT. This translates into CSAAARGLSNQPQHF.

This clonotype appeared a few times. This rearrangement joins TRBV14 to TRBJ1-4; D unresolved. Germline lookup yields CDR1 SGHDN and CDR2 FVKESK. Trimming took off 4 bases at V and 0 bases at J, with 12 bases between the two ends. This CDR3 has 16 residues. The CDR3 here is CASSLWTDATNEKLFF. As DNA, the CDR3 is TGTGCCAGCAGCCTGTGGACGGACGCAACTAATGAAAAACTGTTTTTT.

The chain carries TRBV6-1 and TRBJ1-5, with 10 nucleotides matching TRBD1. The CDR3 consists of 15 residues. J lost 7 bases, V lost 4 bases, and 7 bases had no gene match. The germline V gene has CDR1 MNHNS and CDR2 SASEGT. The CDR3: CASSAGTGVRQPQHF. For the CDR3, the DNA is TGTGCCAGCAGTGCCGGGACAGGGGTACGCCAGCCCCAGCATTTT.

Ten or more counts support this clonotype. The chain employs TRBV5-1 and TRBJ1-1; 7 nucleotides line up with TRBD1. This CDR3 is built from 18 residues. Germline assignment: CDR1 SGHRS and CDR2 YFSETQ. Trimming cost V 4 bases and J 0 bases; bases outside gene matches: 15. The CDR3, as DNA: TGCGCCAGCAGCGGGGGACAGCTCTCTTTAGGGATGAACACTGAAGCTTTCTTT. The encoded protein is CASSGGQLSLGMNTEAFF.

This clonotype is classed as medium-sized. The gene calls are TRBV5-6 and TRBJ2-1; 7 bases fit TRBD2. The germline V gene encodes CDR1 SGHDT and CDR2 YYEEEE. V lost 4 bases and J lost 2; bases outside the gene matches: 9. The CDR3 contains 16 residues. The CDR3, as DNA: TGTGCCAGCAGCCCGTTTGCTAGCGGAGCCTACAATGAGCAGTTCTTC. Encoded protein: CASSPFASGAYNEQFF.

There are a few counts of this clonotype. The chain is built from TRBV27 and TRBJ2-1; 8 nucleotides match TRBD1. CDR1 and CDR2 (germline): MNHEY, SMNVEV (reference sequence). The V segment lost 0 bases and the J segment 7 bases; nucleotides outside the gene matches: 5. The CDR3 has 15 residues. DNA for the CDR3: TGTGCCAGCAGTTTATCCCCCGGGACAGGTAATGAGCAGTTCTTC. Translated: CASSLSPGTGNEQFF.

This sequence joins TRBV12-3 or TRBV12-4 and TRBJ1-1; D remains unclear. V was cut by 1 base and J by 11 bases, with 8 bases left in between. CDR3 size: 11 residues. DNA for the CDR3: TGTGCCAGCAGTTTAGGGTTTCTGGCTTTCTTT. Its protein product is CASSLGFLAFF.

The chain employs TRBV5-6 and TRBJ2-1; weak D call: TRBD1 (6 bases). The V end lost 0 bases, the J end lost 2 bases, and 12 bases lay between the germline ends. This CDR3 region has 16 residues. From germline, CDR1 is SGHDT and CDR2 YYEEEE. CDR3 coding DNA: TGTGCCAGCAGCTTGGGTTTTCAGGGGACCTACAATGAGCAGTTCTTC. Protein: CASSLGFQGTYNEQFF.

The chain combines TRBV7-8 with TRBJ1-1; the match to TRBD1 covers 8 bases. The germline gives CDR1 SGHVS, CDR2 FQNEAQ. J gave up 4 bases and V 6 bases, and 4 bases lay outside the gene matches. This CDR3 contains 13 residues. The CDR3 loop reads CASRAQGGTEAFF. Written as DNA, the CDR3 is TGTGCCAGCAGGGCACAGGGGGGCACTGAAGCTTTCTTT.

The sample holds a few counts of this clonotype. The V call is TRBV5-6, the J call TRBJ1-2; D unresolved. The CDR3 runs 14 residues. The V and J ends lost 3 bases and 3 bases respectively, with 12 bases between them. Germline CDR1 SGHDT, CDR2 YYEEEE. This CDR3 reads CASSSSNRDYGYTF. CDR3 DNA: TGTGCCAGCAGCTCCTCAAACCGGGACTATGGCTACACCTTC.

This chain links TRBV5-1 with TRBJ1-1; 10 bases map to TRBD1. Germline V gene data show CDR1 as SGHRS and CDR2 as YFSETQ. J gave up 5 bases and V 4 bases, and 11 bases lay outside the gene matches. There are 16 residues in the CDR3. CDR3 DNA sequence: TGCGCCAGCAGCACCGGGACAGGGGACGGAGAAACTGAAGCTTTCTTT. Translation gives CASSTGTGDGETEAFF.

With respect to this clonotype: A much larger clone is a single base away; this may be a read error. This chain joins TRBV11-2 and TRBJ2-5; TRBD2 matches at 9 bases. Trimming removed 5 bases from V and 8 bases from J; junction bases left unmatched: 6. This CDR3 region has 13 residues. Germline V gene lookup returns CDR1 SGHAT and CDR2 FQNNGV. This CDR3 is CASSPGLADTQYF. CDR3 bases: TGTGCCAGCAGCCCGGGACTAGCAGATACCCAGTACTTC.

This clonotype showed up many times. The chain joins TRBV29-1 to TRBJ2-1; TRBD1 matches at 8 bases. With 2 bases clipped from V and 3 bases from J, the junction kept 15 bases outside the gene matches. Germline loops: CDR1 SQVTM, CDR2 ANQGSEA. The CDR3 loop spans 18 amino acids. The CDR3 region is CSVELRDRHPPGYNEQFF. The CDR3, as DNA: TGCAGCGTTGAATTACGGGACAGGCACCCCCCCGGCTACAATGAGCAGTTCTTC.